This TCR beta chain was profiled in a study of spatial heterogeneity in lung cancer. Study-level results: The number of expanded tumor alpha and beta chains correlated with mutation number. The counts of expanded TCRs, ubiquitous and regional, tracked ubiquitous and regional nonsynonymous mutations, respectively.

Indicated time point: sample taken at primary tumor resection. Donors were some 72 untreated early-stage non-small cell lung cancer patients. TCRs were sequenced from unsorted whole RNA of tumor, nontumor lung or PBMC. Germline loops: CDR1 MDHEN, CDR2 SYDVKM. Trimming took 3 bases from V and 9 from J, leaving 14 bases between them. This CDR3 has 14 amino acids. From the 5' RACE reads, TCRdb called clonotypes with MiXCR, one entry per CDR3 protein. The sample has 5,500 to 8,500 distinct CDR3 sequences; more than 10% are singletons. This clonotype was seen many times. The antigen remains undetermined. Sequences were derived from lung tumor tissue, sampled at surgery. The V gene is TRBV28, the J gene TRBJ1-4, with unresolved D. This receptor was taken from a male donor with early-stage non-small cell lung cancer. DNA of the CDR3: TGTGCCAGCAGTTTTGGCTTTGGGGTGAAAAAACTGTTTTTT. Encoded protein: CASSFGFGVKKLFF.